A single sample gave rise to the 6 T cell receptor beta chains below, sequenced in a study of response to subunit inactivated influenza vaccine listed by TCRdb under 2018. Library creation used RT-PCR. Sequencing took place on an Illumina HiSeq 2500. TCRdb redid the processing of the public reads, applying fastp at Q25 and MiXCR, and retained in-frame beta chains. Each entry is one CDR3 protein sequence, shown with its most common DNA and genes. The sample table lists 250,000 to 350,000 distinct CDR3 sequences, 22% of them with a count of one. About 9.4% of the sample rests with the top ten. The source was PBMCs from blood, collected 21 months after vaccination. Receptor source: a man between 50 and 75 years old who received an inactivated influenza vaccine. Donor details come from another sample of the same person, matched by shared clones.

As for this clonotype: A much larger clonotype is one base distant, so this may be a read error. The genes are TRBV29-1 and TRBJ2-5, with D unresolved. Trimming took off 0 bases at V and 9 bases at J, with 20 bases between the two ends. The CDR3 extends over 15 amino acids. In germline, CDR1 is SQVTM, CDR2 ANQGSEA. CDR3 sequence: CSVEDEDLKLESQYF. In DNA form, the CDR3 reads TGCAGCGTTGAAGATGAGGACCTGAAGCTCGAGTCCCAGTACTTC.

The chain employs TRBV23-1 and TRBJ2-2; 8 nucleotides align to TRBD2. TRBV23-1 is an ORF for which the function is uncertain. The CDR3 contains 15 residues. V was clipped by 3 bases and J by 6 bases; unmatched bases: 6. CDR3 residues: CASSHGTRWPGELFF. In nucleotides, the CDR3 is TGCGCCAGCAGTCATGGGACTAGATGGCCCGGGGAGCTGTTTTTT.

A word on this clonotype: One junction end does not reproduce the germline sequence, and a read error may be involved. The CDR3 DNA reads TGTGCCAGCAGCTTGGTGGCGGGCACTGAAGCTCTCTTT. It specifies CASSLVAGTEALF. The rearrangement joins TRBV5-6 to TRBJ1-1, with D uncertain. CDR1 and CDR2 from the germline V gene are SGHDT and YYEEEE. The CDR3 is 13 amino acids.

The CDR3, as DNA: TGTGCCAGCAGCTTCCGTCCGGGTTACTCAAAGGCCCAGCATTTT. Amino acid sequence: CASSFRPGYSKAQHF. The chain is built from TRBV7-9 and TRBJ1-5; D is ambiguous. CDR1 is SEHNR, CDR2 FQNEAQ, per germline (reference sequence). The CDR3 loop spans 15 amino acids. V was cut by 3 bases and J by 11 bases, with 20 bases left in between.

J is TRBJ2-5 and V is TRBV20-1, with no clear D. Germline CDR1 is DFQATT and CDR2 is SNEGSKA (reference sequence). V was pared by 1 base and J by 2 bases, with 14 bases between. CDR3 length equals 15 residues. CDR3 DNA sequence: TGCAGTGCTAGAGCCCCCCGACGGTCACAAGAGACCCAGTACTTC. Translated, it gives CSARAPRRSQETQYF.

In this sample, this clonotype turned up many times. The chain couples TRBV5-1 to TRBJ1-1, with D unresolved. Between the trimmed V and J ends, which lost 5 bases and 8 bases, there was a span of 10 bases. Germline V gene lookup returns CDR1 SGHRS and CDR2 YFSETQ. The CDR3 is made up of 11 amino acids. CDR3 residues: CASRGEIEAFF. The CDR3 DNA sequence: TGCGCCAGCAGGGGTGAGATCGAAGCTTTCTTT.